This T cell receptor beta chain was sequenced in a study of T cells in Graves' hyperthyroidism and ophthalmopathy. Study results and limitations: Most clonotypes expanded in thyroid above 0.001 were likewise present in blood.

Patients affected by ophthalmopathy presented a Clinical Activity Score of at least 3, a NOSPECS grade of at least 4, and disease duration below 3 months. Diagnostic assessment was based on clinical symptoms, serum thyroxine and TRAb, thyroid ultrasound and orbital computed tomography. To note about this clonotype: Its cognate antigen is unknown. This may be a read error: a much more frequent sequence differs by one nucleotide.

The length of the CDR3 is 12 residues. Germline CDR1 and CDR2: SEHNR and FQNEAQ (reference sequence). The source material, RNA transcripts, was used to amplify TCR beta CDR3 regions. TCR CDR3 underwent first-round RT-PCR with the HTBI primer set. A single record per CDR3 protein comes from TCRdb applying MiXCR to the multiplex PCR reads. The profile covers roughly 280,000 distinct CDR3 sequences, with around 15% appearing a single time and just over 55% taken by the ten largest. The TCR sequence derives from an older woman with Graves' ophthalmopathy. Sample: blood. This chain uses TRBV7-9 with TRBJ2-7; D gene unclear. DNA for the CDR3: TGTGCCGGCAGCCCCTCCGACGGCGAGCAGTACTTC. Translating gives CAGSPSDGEQYF.